This T cell receptor (beta chain) is drawn from a study of blood T cells in healthy people across ages. General observations from the study: Naive and antigen-experienced cells could not be conclusively compared, given unsorted PBMCs. The study found TCR beta diversity correlated strongly with naive T cell percentage.

On this clonotype itself: Its matching antigen is unknown.

The CDR3 is 13 amino acids. Germline V gene lookup returns CDR1 GTSNPN and CDR2 SVGIG (reference sequence). The junction had 3 bases not matched to a gene; V was cut back by 8 bases and J by 2 bases. A sample-barcoded 5' primer and a J-beta primer mix were used in a second PCR of roughly 7 to 12 cycles. TCRdb reprocessed the 5' RACE reads with MiXCR, giving one entry per CDR3 protein. The sample has more than 650,000 distinct CDR3 sequences, over 20% seen once; the top ten hold less than 25%. Each of the donors had approximately 10 milliliters of peripheral blood drawn into EDTA-treated Vacutainer tubes. Per sample, extraction of total RNA gave at least 6 micrograms in every case.

Sequenced material: blood. The chain links TRBV30 to TRBJ2-3; 11 positions match TRBD2. This clonotype was obtained from a man in his 70s in good health. The CDR3 sequence is CAGTSGYTDTQYF. The CDR3 nucleotides are TGTGCCGGGACTAGCGGTTACACAGATACGCAGTATTTT.